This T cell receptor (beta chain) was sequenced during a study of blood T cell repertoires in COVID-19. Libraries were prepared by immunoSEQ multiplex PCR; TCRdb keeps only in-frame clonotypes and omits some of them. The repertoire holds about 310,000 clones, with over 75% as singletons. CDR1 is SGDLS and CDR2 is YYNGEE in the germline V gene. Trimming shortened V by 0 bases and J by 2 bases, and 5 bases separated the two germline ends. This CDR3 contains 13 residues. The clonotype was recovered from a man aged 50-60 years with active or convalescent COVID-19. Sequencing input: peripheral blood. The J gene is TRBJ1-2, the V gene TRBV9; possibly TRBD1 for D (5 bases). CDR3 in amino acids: CASSVDRNYGYTF. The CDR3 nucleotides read TGTGCCAGCAGCGTAGACAGGAACTATGGCTACACCTTC. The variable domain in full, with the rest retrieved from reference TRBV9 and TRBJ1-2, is DSGVTQTPKHLITATGQRVTLRCSPRSGDLSVYWYQQSLDQGLQFLIQYYNGEERAKGNILERFSAQQFPDLHSELNLSSLELGDSALYFCASSVDRNYGYTFGSGTRLTVV.